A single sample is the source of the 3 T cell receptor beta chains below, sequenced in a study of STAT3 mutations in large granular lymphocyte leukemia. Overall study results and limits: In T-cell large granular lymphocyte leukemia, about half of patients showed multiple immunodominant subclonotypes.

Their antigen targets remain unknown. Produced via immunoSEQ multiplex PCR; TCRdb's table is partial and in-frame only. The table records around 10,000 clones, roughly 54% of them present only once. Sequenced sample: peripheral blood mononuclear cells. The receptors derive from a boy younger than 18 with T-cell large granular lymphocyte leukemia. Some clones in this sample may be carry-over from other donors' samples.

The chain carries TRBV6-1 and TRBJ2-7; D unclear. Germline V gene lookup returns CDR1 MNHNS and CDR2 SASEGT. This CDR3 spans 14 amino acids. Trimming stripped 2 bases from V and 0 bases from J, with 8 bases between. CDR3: CASSESWSSYEQYF. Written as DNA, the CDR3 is TGTGCCAGCAGTGAATCGTGGAGCTCCTACGAGCAGTACTTC.

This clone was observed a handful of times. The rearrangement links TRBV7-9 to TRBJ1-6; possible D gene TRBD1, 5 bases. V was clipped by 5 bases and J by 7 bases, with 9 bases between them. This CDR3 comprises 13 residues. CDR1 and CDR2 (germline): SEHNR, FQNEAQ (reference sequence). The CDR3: CASSPDSNSPLHF. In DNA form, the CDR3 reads TGTGCCAGCAGCCCCGACAGCAATTCACCCCTCCACTTT.

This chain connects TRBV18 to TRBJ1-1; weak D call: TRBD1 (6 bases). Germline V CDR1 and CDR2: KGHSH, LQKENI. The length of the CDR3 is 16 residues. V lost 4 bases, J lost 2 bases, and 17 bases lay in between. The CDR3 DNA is TGTGCCAGCTCACAGAACAGGGTGGGGGGCAACACTGAAGCTTTCTTT. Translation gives CASSQNRVGGNTEAFF.